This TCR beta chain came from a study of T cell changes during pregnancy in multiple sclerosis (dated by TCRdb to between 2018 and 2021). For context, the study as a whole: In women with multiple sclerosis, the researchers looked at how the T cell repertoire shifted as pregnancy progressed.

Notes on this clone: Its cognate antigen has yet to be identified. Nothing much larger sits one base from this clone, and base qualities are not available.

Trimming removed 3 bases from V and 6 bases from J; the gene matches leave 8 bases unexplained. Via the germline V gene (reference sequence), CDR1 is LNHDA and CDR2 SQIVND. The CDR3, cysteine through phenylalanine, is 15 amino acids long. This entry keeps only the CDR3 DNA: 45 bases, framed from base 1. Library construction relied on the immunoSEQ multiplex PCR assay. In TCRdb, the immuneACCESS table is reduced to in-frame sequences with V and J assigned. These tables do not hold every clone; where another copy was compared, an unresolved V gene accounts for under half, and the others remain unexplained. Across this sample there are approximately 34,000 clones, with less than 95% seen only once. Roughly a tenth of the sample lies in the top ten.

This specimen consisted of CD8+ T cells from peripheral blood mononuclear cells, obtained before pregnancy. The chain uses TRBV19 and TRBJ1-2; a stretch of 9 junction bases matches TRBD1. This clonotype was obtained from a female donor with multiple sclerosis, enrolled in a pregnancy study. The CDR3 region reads CASSITGTGRNGYTF. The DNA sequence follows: TGTGCCAGTAGTATTACCGGGACAGGGAGGAATGGCTACACCTTC. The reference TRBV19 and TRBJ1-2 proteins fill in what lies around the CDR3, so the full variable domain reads DGGITQSPKYLFRKEGQNVTLSCEQNLNHDAMYWYRQDPGQGLRLIYYSQIVNDFQKGDIAEGYSVSREKKESFPLTVTSAQKNPTAFYLCASSITGTGRNGYTFGSGTRLTVV.